This T cell receptor beta chain appears in the sequencing data of a study of blood T cell repertoires in COVID-19 (dated by TCRdb to about 2020). Regarding the complete study: Collaborator samples came from the United States, Italy and Spain and covered acute and convalescent phases of COVID-19. The repertoires were released in a freely available public database meant as a resource for research on the immune response to SARS-CoV-2. The prospective study material was composed of cDNA or gDNA derived from T cells, B-cell-depleted T cells, or PBMCs. Sample metadata almost always included a de-identified subject ID, COVID-19 status, age in years and sex. Samples came from the ongoing ImmuneRACE study (first 160 participants) plus 1,254 subjects from 6 global collaborators. Where available, HLA class I and class II types were taken from metadata supplied by the sample provider and were not determined by assay-based typing. The dataset comprised deeply sampled blood TCRbeta repertoires from subjects exposed to, actively infected with, or recovered from COVID-19. Paper-wide results and their limitations: Clinical and demographic metadata were provided uncurated, with the amount varying by source and participant.

One collaborating source in Seattle enrolled patients during active infection and followed them longitudinally through the course of disease. The collaborating institutions used their own protocols to collect whole blood in K2EDTA tubes. For TCRbeta analysis, collaborator samples were shipped as frozen whole blood, as isolated PBMCs, or as DNA extracted from either sample type. With respect to this clone: Its recognized antigen is unknown. Base qualities are not at hand, and no much larger clone is one base apart.

TCRbeta CDR3 regions were amplified from genomic DNA using the immunoSEQ Assay, a bias-controlled multiplex PCR. In the authors' own workflow: The number of nucleated cells in each sample was estimated by amplification of reference gene primers within the assay. To quantify the absolute abundance of each unique TCRbeta CDR3 rearrangement, sequence reads were collapsed and filtered. Productive Simpson clonality was computed per sample as the square root of Simpson's diversity index over productive rearrangements. TCRdb limited this immuneACCESS table to in-frame rearrangements with V and J called. A share of clones is missing; checked studies link under half to unresolved V genes, and the rest is unexplained. The D gene and trimming were derived from the DNA, and the V and J assignments and clone size from that table. The sample profile shows 300,000 or so clones; 85% to 90% of them were found once. The ten largest clones capture 2.5% to 3.5% of the sample.

V loses 5 bases, J loses 2 bases, and the germline ends lie 16 bases apart. Measured from the cysteine to the phenylalanine, the CDR3 is 16 residues long. Only the CDR3 portion is preserved as DNA: 48 bases, with reading frame beginning at the first base. Taken from the germline V gene, the CDR1 and CDR2 loops are SGHVS and FQNEAQ. The sequenced sample consisted of peripheral blood. The sequence came from a woman aged 30 to 39 with COVID-19, enrolled during active disease. The sequence joins TRBV7-8 to TRBJ1-5, and possibly TRBD1, on 6 matching bases. The CDR3 region reads CASSQGQMGGNQPQHF. At the DNA level, the sequence is TGTGCCAGCAGCCAAGGACAGATGGGGGGCAATCAGCCCCAGCATTTT. Beyond the CDR3, the reference TRBV7-8 and TRBJ1-5 genes provide the residues; the full variable domain reads: GAGVSQSPRYKVAKRGQDVALRCDPISGHVSLFWYQQALGQGPEFLTYFQNEAQLDKSGLPSDRFFAERPEGSVSTLKIQRTQQEDSAVYLCASSQGQMGGNQPQHFGDGTRLSIL.